Following are 21 T cell receptor beta chains from one sample sequenced in a study of low-dose radiotherapy and immunotherapy resistance in tumors. TRAV- and TRBV-specific primers, spanning alpha and beta chains, primed first-strand cDNA. For amplifying TCRs, the PCR ran for roughly 20 cycles with Phusion, which was used together with a constant-region primer and the adapter on the V primers. TCRdb itself ran the reads through MiXCR, one entry per CDR3 protein. The sample has 8,500 to 14,000 distinct CDR3 sequences; 40% to 65% are singletons. Receptor source: a human donor with advanced metastatic prostate, ovarian, gallbladder or colorectal cancer (not recorded which). This table probably holds off-target reads from a library built for another chain.

This clonotype occurred once. The chain is built from TRBV5-1 and TRBJ1-4; 9 nucleotides align to TRBD1. The CDR3 totals 14 residues. V was pared by 5 bases and J by 6 bases, with 5 bases of the junction left unmatched. Per the germline V gene, CDR1 is SGHRS and CDR2 is YFSETQ. The CDR3 DNA sequence: TGCGCCAGCAGAGGCCGGGACAGGGATGAAAAACTGTTTTTT. Translation: CASRGRDRDEKLFF.

This chain connects TRBV6-5 to TRBJ1-2; a weak D match, TRBD1 (6 bases). V was shortened by 2 bases and J by 8 bases, with 12 bases between the two germline ends. Germline V gene lookup returns CDR1 MNHEY and CDR2 SVGAGI. CDR3 length equals 13 residues. The CDR3 bases are TGTGCCAGCAGTTACAACAGGGAGGACGGCTACACCTTC. Translated: CASSYNREDGYTF.

The sample holds a few counts of this clonotype. The chain has TRBV20-1 and TRBJ1-2; D remains unclear. This CDR3 spans 13 amino acids. In germline, CDR1 is DFQATT, CDR2 SNEGSKA (reference sequence). V lost 6 bases and J 5 bases, leaving 16 bases between the germline ends. This chain's CDR3 is CSAERSPLYGYTF. In nucleotides, the CDR3 is TGCAGTGCCGAGAGGAGCCCTCTTTATGGCTACACCTTC.

This chain uses TRBV9 with TRBJ1-4; TRBD1 matches at 7 bases. V shed 3 bases, J shed 8 bases, and the junction held 13 bases outside the gene matches. This CDR3 is built from 16 residues. Germline V lookup: CDR1 SGDLS, CDR2 YYNGEE. This CDR3 reads CASSEGQLGVSEKLFF. CDR3 DNA sequence: TGTGCCAGCAGCGAGGGACAGTTGGGAGTGAGCGAAAAACTGTTTTTT.

The V call is TRBV29-1, the J call TRBJ2-7; perhaps D is TRBD1 or TRBD2 (5 bases each). Deletions cut 7 bases from V and 2 bases from J, with 12 bases between. In germline, CDR1 is SQVTM, CDR2 ANQGSEA. This CDR3 has 12 residues. CDR3 bases: TGCAGCGCTGGGGACGGCCCCTACGAGCAGTACTTC. Residues: CSAGDGPYEQYF.

CDR3 coding DNA: TGTGCCAGCAGAGAAACAGACAGGGCCGCCACTGAAGCTTTCTTT. It yields the protein CASRETDRAATEAFF. The chain combines TRBV2 with TRBJ1-1; 7 bases agree with TRBD1. The germline CDR1 and CDR2 sequences are SNHLY and FYNNEI. Trimming removed 6 bases from V and 4 bases from J; junction bases left unmatched: 11. CDR3 length: 15 amino acids.

The chain uses TRBV28 and TRBJ2-1; TRBD2 matches at 13 bases. The CDR3 consists of 17 residues. Germline CDR1 is MDHEN and CDR2 is SYDVKM. With V trimmed by 4 bases and J by 5 bases, 8 bases remained unmatched. CDR3 sequence: CASSSPRLAGGHNEQFF. The DNA for the CDR3 is TGTGCCAGCAGTTCCCCCCGACTAGCGGGAGGACACAATGAGCAGTTCTTC.

In its sample, this clonotype was seen a few times. J is TRBJ2-7 and V is TRBV11-1; possible D gene TRBD2, 6 bases. Trimming stripped 3 bases from V and 7 bases from J, with 19 bases between. The length of the CDR3 is 15 residues. The germline CDR1 and CDR2 sequences are SGHAT and FQDESV (reference sequence). The CDR3 is CASSFSGDPFAEQYF. The CDR3 DNA reads TGTGCCAGCAGCTTTTCGGGGGACCCGTTTGCGGAGCAGTACTTC.

The chain is built from TRBV28 and TRBJ2-5; D remains unclear. Per germline, CDR1 MDHEN and CDR2 SYDVKM. The V end was cut by 2 bases, the J end by 0 bases, with 4 bases between. The CDR3 totals 13 residues. The CDR3 reads CASSLAYQETQYF. The CDR3 DNA follows: TGTGCCAGCAGTTTAGCCTACCAAGAGACCCAGTACTTC. Based on the CDR3 plus reference TRBV28 and TRBJ2-5, the full variable domain is DVKVTQSSRYLVKRTGEKVFLECVQDMDHENMFWYRQDPGLGLRLIYFSYDVKMKEKGDIPEGYSVSREKKERFSLILESASTNQTSMYLCASSLAYQETQYFGPGTRLLVL.

The chain is built from TRBV3-1 and TRBJ2-2, with 7 bases aligning to TRBD2. CDR3 length: 18 amino acids. Per the germline V gene, CDR1 is LGHDT and CDR2 is YNNKEL (reference sequence). V was pared by 2 bases and J by 4 bases, with 13 bases of the junction left unmatched. The CDR3 DNA reads TGTGCCAGCAGCCAAATTCTTGGGAGGGGCCATGGCACCGGGGAGCTGTTTTTT. This encodes CASSQILGRGHGTGELFF.

This clonotype has more than one count but fewer than ten. The genes are TRBV20-1 and TRBJ2-1, with 8 bases that match TRBD2. With V trimmed by 6 bases and J by 4 bases, 5 bases remained unmatched. Germline assignment: CDR1 DFQATT and CDR2 SNEGSKA (reference sequence). This CDR3 is 13 amino acids long. CDR3 DNA sequence: TGCAGTGCGGCTAGCGGGCTATACAATGAGCAGTTCTTC. Translating it yields CSAASGLYNEQFF.

The chain has TRBV18 and TRBJ2-3; no definite D call. The CDR3 consists of 12 residues. CDR1 and CDR2 (germline): KGHSH, LQKENI. Trimming cost V 3 bases and J 3 bases, with 4 bases left between them. The CDR3 nucleotides are TGTGCCAGCTCACCTCGGACAGATACGCAGTATTTT. Encoded protein: CASSPRTDTQYF.

This clonotype was seen a handful of times. The CDR3 region has the DNA TGTGCCAGCAGCTTGGAGCGGGGCCTTTTCGTGGGGACCCAGTACTTC. This codes for CASSLERGLFVGTQYF. The chain uses TRBV5-6 and TRBJ2-5; 7 bases map to TRBD2. CDR3 length: 16 amino acids. Germline V gives CDR1 SGHDT, CDR2 YYEEEE. The junction had 12 bases not matched to a gene; V was cut back by 0 bases and J by 7 bases. Drawing the rest from reference TRBV5-6 and TRBJ2-5, the complete variable domain is DAGVTQSPTHLIKTRGQQVTLRCSPKSGHDTVSWYQQALGQGPQFIFQYYEEEERQRGNFPDRFSGHQFPNYSSELNVNALLLGDSALYLCASSLERGLFVGTQYFGPGTRLLVL.

This chain links TRBV7-3 with TRBJ2-2; no clear D. There are 13 residues in the CDR3. Germline V gene lookup returns CDR1 SGHTA and CDR2 FQGTGA. V was pared by 5 bases and J by 4 bases, with 8 bases between. The chain's CDR3 is CASSLRSTGELFF. The DNA of the CDR3 is TGTGCCAGCAGCCTAAGAAGCACCGGGGAGCTGTTTTTT.

This clonotype was seen only a few times. The rearrangement links TRBV21-1 to TRBJ2-7; the table names TRBD1, a call not compared with the DNA. TRBV21-1 corresponds to a pseudogene. The CDR3 covers 15 residues. The CDR3 region is CASSPDRQGNYEQYF. The CDR3 DNA follows: TGTGCCAGCAGCCCAGATCGACAGGGAAACTACGAGCAGTACTTC.

The chain recombines TRBV19 with TRBJ2-3, with 7 positions matching TRBD1. Germline V gene sequence: CDR1 LNHDA, CDR2 SQIVND (reference sequence). The V and J ends lost 5 bases and 3 bases, in that order; junction bases with no gene match: 8. The CDR3 runs 15 residues. For the CDR3, the DNA is TGTGCCAGTAGTCCCGACAGGGAAGGAACAGATACGCAGTATTTT. It specifies CASSPDREGTDTQYF.

The chain employs TRBV15 and TRBJ1-2; no clear D. Germline CDR1 and CDR2: LNHNV and YYDKDF (reference sequence). This CDR3 has 14 residues. V lost 5 bases to trimming and J lost 7 bases, with 17 bases between them. The CDR3, as DNA: TGTGCCACCAGCTCCATTAGTCGGAGAGCTGGCTACACCTTC. Its translation: CATSSISRRAGYTF.

The chain has TRBV2 and TRBJ2-6; D gene uncertain. V gave up 5 bases and J gave up 4 bases, with 12 bases separating them. The germline V gene has CDR1 SNHLY and CDR2 FYNNEI. CDR3 size: 15 residues. CDR3 in DNA: TGTGCCAGCAGTCTTGGGGTACTAGGGGCCAACGTCCTGACTTTC. This sequence encodes CASSLGVLGANVLTF.

This clonotype was seen a handful of times. This chain connects TRBV14 to TRBJ2-1; 12 bases map to TRBD2. After removal of 2 bases from V and 9 bases from J, the junction contained 5 bases not matched to a gene. Germline V CDR1 and CDR2: SGHDN, FVKESK. CDR3 length: 15 residues. The CDR3 DNA follows: TGTGCCAGCAGCCAAAGACTAGCGGGAGTGGGTGAGCAGTTCTTC. This translates into CASSQRLAGVGEQFF. The full variable domain, its missing parts supplied by reference TRBV14 and TRBJ2-1, is EAGVTQFPSHSVIEKGQTVTLRCDPISGHDNLYWYRRVMGKEIKFLLHFVKESKQDESGMPNNRFLAERTGGTYSTLKVQPAELEDSGVYFCASSQRLAGVGEQFFGPGTRLTVL.

V and J are TRBV9 and TRBJ1-1, with unresolved D. Germline V gives CDR1 SGDLS, CDR2 YYNGEE. V was trimmed by 0 bases and J by 1 base, leaving 7 bases between them. The CDR3 extends over 14 amino acids. The CDR3 DNA follows: TGTGCCAGCAGCGTAGTAATGGCGAACACTGAAGCTTTCTTT. This encodes CASSVVMANTEAFF.

There are a few counts of this clonotype. The rearrangement links TRBV20-1 to TRBJ2-2; D gene ambiguous. Trimming removed 1 base from V and 6 bases from J, with 6 bases in between. CDR1 DFQATT and CDR2 SNEGSKA come from the germline V gene (reference sequence). The CDR3 length is 12 residues. The CDR3 DNA is TGCAGTGCTAGAGCTCAAGCCGGGGAGCTGTTTTTT. It yields the protein CSARAQAGELFF.